This T cell receptor (beta chain) was found in a study of long-term antiretroviral therapy in people with HIV. The germline V and J ends were trimmed by 4 bases and 0 bases, with 13 bases remaining between them. The CDR3 runs 15 residues. Germline V gene sequence: CDR1 SGHNT, CDR2 YYREEE (reference sequence). Assay version v3.0 of immunoSEQ was used, and it was run at survey level. Assay used: immunoSEQ multiplex PCR; TCRdb lists only in-frame clones, some missing. The data show around 26,000 clones, 76% seen once. This clone was seen once. The rearrangement uses TRBV5-4 and TRBJ1-1, with D perhaps TRBD1 (5 bases). The clonotype was recovered from a woman in her 40s with HIV. The sample in question was unsorted PBMCs, obtained 1.1 years before starting antiretroviral therapy. The CDR3 spells CASSLRDLMNTEAFF. In DNA, the CDR3 is TGTGCCAGCAGCCTGCGGGACCTCATGAACACTGAAGCTTTCTTT.